The sequence of this T cell receptor (beta chain) was determined in a study of T-cell reconstitution after alpha-beta-depleted transplantation in children. Study results and limitations: From newly produced T cells came most of the T-cell counts and diversity one year after transplant. In patients about two months after transplant, alpha-beta T cells reportedly arose from several hundred expanded graft clones. From surviving recipient T cells and thymic progenitors came the high day-60 TCRbeta diversity observed in some patients.

Unique molecular identifiers were used to barcode this TCRbeta library. TCRdb recomputed calls from the PCR reads with MiXCR, one row per CDR3 protein. The table has tens of thousands of distinct CDR3 sequences, approximately 43% seen once. The V gene's germline CDR1 is SQVTM and CDR2 ANQGSEA. The junction had 14 bases not matched to a gene; V was cut back by 7 bases and J by 8 bases. The CDR3 consists of 14 residues. Notes on this clonotype: What it binds is not known.

The chain links TRBV29-1 to TRBJ2-1; the match to TRBD2 covers 7 bases. The receptor's source is a male patient between 10 and 17 years old who had a stem cell transplant for acute lymphoblastic leukemia, so the T cells may come from the graft donor. The input for sequencing was PBMCs, mostly from graft donor cells, taken 360 days after TCRalphabeta/CD19-depleted stem cell transplant. The DNA of the CDR3 is TGCAGCGCTTTAGGCCAGGGAGGGCCCCATGAGCAGTTCTTC. Protein product: CSALGQGGPHEQFF.